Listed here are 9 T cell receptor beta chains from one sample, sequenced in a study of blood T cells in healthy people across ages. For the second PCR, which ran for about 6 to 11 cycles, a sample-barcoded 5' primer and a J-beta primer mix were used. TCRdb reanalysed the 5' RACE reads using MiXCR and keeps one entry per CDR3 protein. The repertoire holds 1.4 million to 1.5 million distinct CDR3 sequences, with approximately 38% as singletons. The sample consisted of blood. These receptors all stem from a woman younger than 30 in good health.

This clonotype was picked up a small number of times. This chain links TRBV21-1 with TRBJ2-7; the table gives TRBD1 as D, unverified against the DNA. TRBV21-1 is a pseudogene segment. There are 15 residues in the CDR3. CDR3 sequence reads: CASSKGTLGSYEQYF. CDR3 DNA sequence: TGTGCCAGCAGCAAAGGGACATTGGGATCCTACGAGCAGTACTTC.

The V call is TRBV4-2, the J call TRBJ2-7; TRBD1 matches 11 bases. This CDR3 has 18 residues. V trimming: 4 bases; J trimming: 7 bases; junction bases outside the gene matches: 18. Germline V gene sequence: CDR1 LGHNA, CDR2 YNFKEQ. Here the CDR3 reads CASSLLPGQGGKLLEQYF. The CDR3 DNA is TGTGCCAGCAGCCTCCTCCCGGGACAGGGGGGGAAATTGCTGGAGCAGTACTTC.

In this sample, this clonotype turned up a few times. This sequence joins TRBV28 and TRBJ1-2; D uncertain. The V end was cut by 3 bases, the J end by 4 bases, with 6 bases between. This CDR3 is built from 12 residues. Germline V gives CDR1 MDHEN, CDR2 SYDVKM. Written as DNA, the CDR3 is TGTGCCAGCAGTTTCGAGGTCTATGGCTACACCTTC. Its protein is CASSFEVYGYTF.

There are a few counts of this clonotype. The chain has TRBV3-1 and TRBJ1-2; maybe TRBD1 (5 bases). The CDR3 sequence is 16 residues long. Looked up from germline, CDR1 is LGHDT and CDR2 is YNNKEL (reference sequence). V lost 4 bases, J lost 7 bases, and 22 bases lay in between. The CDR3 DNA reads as TGTGCCAGCAGCCCCCGGGACCTAGGCCCTCTGGGTGGCTACACCTTC. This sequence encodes CASSPRDLGPLGGYTF.

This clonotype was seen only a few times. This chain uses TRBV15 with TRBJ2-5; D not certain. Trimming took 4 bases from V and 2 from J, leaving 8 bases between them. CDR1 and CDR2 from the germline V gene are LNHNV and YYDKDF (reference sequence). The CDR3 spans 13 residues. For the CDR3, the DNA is TGTGCCACCAGCATCGGCACACAAGAGACCCAGTACTTC. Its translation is CATSIGTQETQYF.

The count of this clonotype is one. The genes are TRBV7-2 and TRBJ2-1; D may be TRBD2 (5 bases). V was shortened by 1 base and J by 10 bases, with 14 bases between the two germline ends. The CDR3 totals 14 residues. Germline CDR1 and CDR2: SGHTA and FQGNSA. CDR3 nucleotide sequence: TGTGCCAGCAGCTTAGGGGTGGGATCGGGGGAGCAGTTCTTC. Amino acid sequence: CASSLGVGSGEQFF. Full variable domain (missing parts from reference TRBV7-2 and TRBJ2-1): GAGVSQSPSNKVTEKGKDVELRCDPISGHTALYWYRQSLGQGLEFLIYFQGNSAPDKSGLPSDRFSAERTGGSVSTLTIQRTQQEDSAVYLCASSLGVGSGEQFFGPGTRLTVL.

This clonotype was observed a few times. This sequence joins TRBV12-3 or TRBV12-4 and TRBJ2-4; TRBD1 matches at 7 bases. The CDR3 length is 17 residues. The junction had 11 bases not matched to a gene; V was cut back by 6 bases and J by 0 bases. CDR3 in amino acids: CASSSTDRSLAKNIQYF. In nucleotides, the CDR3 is TGTGCCAGCAGCTCTACGGACAGGAGCCTAGCCAAAAACATTCAGTACTTC.

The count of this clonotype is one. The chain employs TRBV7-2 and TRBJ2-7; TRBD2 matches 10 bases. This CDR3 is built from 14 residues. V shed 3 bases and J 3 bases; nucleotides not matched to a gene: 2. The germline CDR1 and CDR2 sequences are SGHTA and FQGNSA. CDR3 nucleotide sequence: TGTGCCAGCAGCTTTAGCGGGAGGAACTACGAGCAGTACTTC. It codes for CASSFSGRNYEQYF.

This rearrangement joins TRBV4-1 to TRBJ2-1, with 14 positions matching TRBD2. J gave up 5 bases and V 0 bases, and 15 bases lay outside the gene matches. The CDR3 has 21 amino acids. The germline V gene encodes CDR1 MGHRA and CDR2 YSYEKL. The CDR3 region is CASSQDPMTSGRAGFDNEQFF. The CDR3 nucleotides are TGCGCCAGCAGCCAAGACCCCATGACTAGCGGGAGGGCCGGATTCGACAATGAGCAGTTCTTC.